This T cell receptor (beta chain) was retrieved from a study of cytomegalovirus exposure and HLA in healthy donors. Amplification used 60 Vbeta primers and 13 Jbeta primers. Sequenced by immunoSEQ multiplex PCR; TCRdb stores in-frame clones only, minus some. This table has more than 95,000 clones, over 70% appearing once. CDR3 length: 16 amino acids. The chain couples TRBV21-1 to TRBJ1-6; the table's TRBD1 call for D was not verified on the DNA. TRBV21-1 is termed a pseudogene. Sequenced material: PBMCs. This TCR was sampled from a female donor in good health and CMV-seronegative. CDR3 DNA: TGTGCCAGCAGCAAAGTTCAGGTAGTAAACTTTTCACCCCTCTACTTT. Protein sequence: CASSKVQVVNFSPLYF.